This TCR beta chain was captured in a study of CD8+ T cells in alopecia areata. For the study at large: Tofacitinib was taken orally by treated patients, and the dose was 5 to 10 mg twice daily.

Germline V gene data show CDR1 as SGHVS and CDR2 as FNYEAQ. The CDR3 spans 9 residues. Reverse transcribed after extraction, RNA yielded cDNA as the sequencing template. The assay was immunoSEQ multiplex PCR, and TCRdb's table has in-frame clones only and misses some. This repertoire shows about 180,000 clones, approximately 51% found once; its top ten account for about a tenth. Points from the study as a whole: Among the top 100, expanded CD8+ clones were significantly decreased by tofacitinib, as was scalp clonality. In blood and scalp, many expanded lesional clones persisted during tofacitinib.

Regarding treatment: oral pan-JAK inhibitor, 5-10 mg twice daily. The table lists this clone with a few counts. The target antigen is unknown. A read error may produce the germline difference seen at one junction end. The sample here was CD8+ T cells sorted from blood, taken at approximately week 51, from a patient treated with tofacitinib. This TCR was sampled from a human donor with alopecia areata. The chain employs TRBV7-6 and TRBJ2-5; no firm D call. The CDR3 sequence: CACRETQYF. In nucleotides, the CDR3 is TGTGCCTGCAGAGAGACCCAGTACTTC. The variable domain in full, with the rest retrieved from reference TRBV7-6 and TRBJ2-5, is GAGVSQSPRYKVTKRGQDVALRCDPISGHVSLYWYRQALGQGPEFLTYFNYEAQQDKSGLPNDRFSAERPEGSISTLTIQRTEQRDSAMYRCACRETQYFGPGTRLLVL.